The 18 T cell receptor beta chains listed next were all sequenced from one sample in a study of shared clonotypes between healthy human individuals. Naivety among CD8 cells was defined by CD45RO negativity and positive CCR7 selection, thereby excluding terminally differentiated effector memory CD45RA+ cells. Generated by immunoSEQ multiplex PCR, the TCRdb table keeps only in-frame clones and is missing some. In the table there are under 600,000 clones, 98% of which are singletons. The sample consisted of naive CD8+ T cells sorted from blood. The source is a man aged 25 to 45 in good health.

The genes are TRBV7-9 and TRBJ2-5; 7 bases map to TRBD1. The CDR3 totals 13 residues. V lost 5 bases to trimming and J lost 5 bases; unmatched junction nucleotides: 5. Germline-derived CDR1 and CDR2 are SEHNR and FQNEAQ (reference sequence). Here the CDR3 reads CASSADRDETQYF. In nucleotides, the CDR3 is TGTGCCAGCAGCGCAGACAGGGATGAGACCCAGTACTTC.

The rearrangement links TRBV27 to TRBJ2-1; 9 bases agree with TRBD1. CDR1 and CDR2 (germline): MNHEY, SMNVEV (reference sequence). The CDR3 is 15 amino acids. Losses at the gene ends were 7 bases for V and 1 base for J; bases not matched to a gene: 5. CDR3: CASISGTGSYNEQFF. The CDR3 nucleotides are TGTGCCAGCATCTCCGGGACAGGGTCCTACAATGAGCAGTTCTTC.

V and J are TRBV27 and TRBJ1-1; perhaps TRBD1 as D (6 bases). The CDR3 has 16 residues. CDR1 MNHEY and CDR2 SMNVEV come from the germline V gene (reference sequence). Trimming took 11 bases from V and 5 from J, leaving 27 bases between them. The CDR3 loop reads CAARPLGEGEGTEAFF. Here the CDR3 DNA reads TGTGCCGCCCGGCCTCTCGGGGAGGGGGAAGGTACTGAAGCTTTCTTT.

Concerning this clone itself: The same CDR3 arises from other DNA sequences in this sample as well. The chain combines TRBV5-1 with TRBJ2-7, with a weak D call TRBD1 (6 bases). The V gene's germline CDR1 is SGHRS and CDR2 YFSETQ. This CDR3 comprises 14 residues. The ends were cut back, 1 base at V and 4 bases at J, with 12 bases in the middle. This chain's CDR3 is CASSLRQGSYEQYF. The DNA for the CDR3 is TGCGCCAGCAGCTTGAGGCAGGGGAGTTACGAGCAGTACTTC.

This rearrangement joins TRBV11-2 to TRBJ2-1, with 7 nucleotides matching TRBD1. Germline V gene sequence: CDR1 SGHAT, CDR2 FQNNGV. Losses at the gene ends were 3 bases for V and 4 bases for J; bases not matched to a gene: 12. CDR3 size: 17 residues. CDR3 DNA sequence: TGTGCCAGCAGCTTTTCGGGACAGTGGAGGTCTTACAATGAGCAGTTCTTC. Amino acids: CASSFSGQWRSYNEQFF.

V usage is TRBV14 and J usage is TRBJ2-5; a weak D match, TRBD2 (5 bases). Germline lookup yields CDR1 SGHDN and CDR2 FVKESK. Trimming cost V 0 bases and J 4 bases, with 12 bases left between them. The length of the CDR3 is 15 residues. Here the CDR3 reads CASSQDPSGGETQYF. As DNA, the CDR3 is TGTGCCAGCAGCCAAGACCCTAGTGGAGGAGAGACCCAGTACTTC.

The chain employs TRBV4-1 and TRBJ2-7, with D possibly matching TRBD1 (6 bases). This CDR3 is built from 15 residues. Deletions cut 1 base from V and 7 bases from J, with 17 bases between. Per germline, CDR1 MGHRA and CDR2 YSYEKL. In DNA form, the CDR3 reads TGCGCCAGCAGCCAAGGCCTCAGGGGAAAGGAGGAGCAGTACTTC. Translated: CASSQGLRGKEEQYF.

The genes are TRBV28 and TRBJ2-1, with a tentative D call TRBD1 (6 bases). The V gene lost 4 bases and the J gene lost 4 bases, with 8 bases spanning the gap. CDR1 is MDHEN, CDR2 SYDVKM, per germline. The CDR3 has 13 amino acids. Written as DNA, the CDR3 is TGTGCCAGCAGTTCCGGACAGTACAATGAGCAGTTCTTC. Translation: CASSSGQYNEQFF.

This chain connects TRBV5-4 to TRBJ2-5, with 10 bases identical to TRBD1. Germline values: CDR1 SGHNT, CDR2 YYREEE (reference sequence). This CDR3 has 15 residues. V trimming: 3 bases; J trimming: 5 bases; junction bases outside the gene matches: 7. CDR3 sequence: CASSSVTGGFETQYF. The CDR3 nucleotides read TGTGCCAGCAGCTCGGTGACAGGGGGCTTTGAGACCCAGTACTTC. Based on the CDR3 plus reference TRBV5-4 and TRBJ2-5, the full variable domain is ETGVTQSPTHLIKTRGQQVTLRCSSQSGHNTVSWYQQALGQGPQFIFQYYREEENGRGNFPPRFSGLQFPNYSSELNVNALELDDSALYLCASSSVTGGFETQYFGPGTRLLVL.

The chain carries TRBV4-1 and TRBJ2-1; 9 positions match TRBD1. CDR3 size: 16 residues. In germline, CDR1 is MGHRA, CDR2 YSYEKL. The J segment lost 6 bases and the V segment lost 2 bases, leaving 8 bases of the junction unmatched. Written as DNA, the CDR3 is TGCGCCAGCAGCCAACTGGGACAGGGCGTTCTCAATGAGCAGTTCTTC. It is translated as CASSQLGQGVLNEQFF.

This rearrangement joins TRBV7-6 to TRBJ2-3, with D hard to call. The CDR3 covers 11 residues. CDR1 and CDR2 (germline): SGHVS, FNYEAQ. The V end was cut by 4 bases, the J end by 7 bases, with 6 bases between. This chain's CDR3 is CASSSDHTQYF. The DNA for the CDR3 is TGTGCCAGCAGCTCGGATCATACGCAGTATTTT. Filled out from reference TRBV7-6 and TRBJ2-3, the complete variable domain reads GAGVSQSPRYKVTKRGQDVALRCDPISGHVSLYWYRQALGQGPEFLTYFNYEAQQDKSGLPNDRFSAERPEGSISTLTIQRTEQRDSAMYRCASSSDHTQYFGPGTRLTVL.

The chain is built from TRBV27 and TRBJ2-7, with D possibly being TRBD2 (7 bases). CDR3 length: 14 amino acids. V lost 0 bases, J lost 4 bases, and 10 bases lay in between. CDR1 is MNHEY and CDR2 is SMNVEV in the germline V gene (reference sequence). This chain's CDR3 is CASSLSRGRYEQYF. The CDR3 DNA follows: TGTGCCAGCAGTTTATCGCGGGGGCGTTACGAGCAGTACTTC.

The chain links TRBV6-4 to TRBJ2-2; D gene uncertain. Germline-derived CDR1 and CDR2 are MRHNA and SNTAGT. V lost 8 bases and J 0 bases, leaving 10 bases between the germline ends. This CDR3 has 14 amino acids. The CDR3 region has the DNA TGTGCCAGCGAGATTTTCACGAACACCGGGGAGCTGTTTTTT. It encodes CASEIFTNTGELFF.

About this clone: The same CDR3 is also encoded by other DNA sequences in this sample. CDR3 DNA: TGCAGCGTTGAGAAGTACAATGAGCAGTTCTTC. Amino acid sequence: CSVEKYNEQFF. The chain links TRBV29-1 to TRBJ2-1, with D hard to call. The CDR3 is 11 amino acids. Germline loops: CDR1 SQVTM, CDR2 ANQGSEA. The V end lost 3 bases, the J end lost 4 bases, and 4 bases lay between the germline ends.

The chain employs TRBV7-3 and TRBJ2-7; no firm D call. The V gene's germline CDR1 is SGHTA and CDR2 FQGTGA. The CDR3 length is 10 residues. V gave up 4 bases and J gave up 3 bases, with 1 base separating them. CDR3 sequence (DNA): TGTGCCAGCAGCTGCTACGAGCAGTACTTC. Translating gives CASSCYEQYF.

This sequence joins TRBV29-1 and TRBJ1-2, with no clear D. From germline, CDR1 is SQVTM and CDR2 ANQGSEA. Trimming cost V 3 bases and J 4 bases, with 18 bases left between them. The CDR3 extends over 15 amino acids. CDR3 DNA: TGCAGCGTTGACAGATCCCCGGATAGAGGCTATGGCTACACCTTC. Encoded protein: CSVDRSPDRGYGYTF.

The chain couples TRBV19 to TRBJ1-3; D ambiguous. Germline V gene data show CDR1 as LNHDA and CDR2 as SQIVND (reference sequence). The CDR3 totals 16 residues. V lost 1 base to trimming and J lost 0 bases, with 10 bases between them. CDR3 DNA: TGTGCCAGTAGTATAGTTCGCGGTCACTCTGGAAACACCATATATTTT. As protein: CASSIVRGHSGNTIYF.

This clone was found once. This sample includes further DNA sequences coding for the same CDR3. This chain links TRBV7-9 with TRBJ1-1; a weak D match, TRBD1 (6 bases). Looked up from germline, CDR1 is SEHNR and CDR2 is FQNEAQ (reference sequence). V was clipped by 4 bases and J by 4 bases, with 13 bases between them. There are 14 residues in the CDR3. The CDR3 region has the DNA TGTGCCAGCAGCTCATCTCTCAGGGGCACTGAAGCTTTCTTT. It is translated as CASSSSLRGTEAFF.